This T cell receptor (beta chain) came from a study of blood T cell repertoires in COVID-19. Background on the study: Some COVID-19 samples were acute and others convalescent; all came from the United States, Italy and Spain. T cells, B-cell-depleted T cells, or PBMCs provided the cDNA or gDNA that served as material.

Methods used by the authors: For nucleated cells, counts were estimated from reference gene primer amplification. Profiled with immunoSEQ multiplex PCR; TCRdb holds only in-frame clones, not every one. V, J and clone size are taken as reported in that table, and D and trimming were inferred from the DNA itself. Counted here are tens of thousands of clones, 79% occurring once; the ten biggest clones make up approximately 25%. Sequencing was carried out using peripheral blood. The receptor was isolated from a man aged 55 to 69 with active or convalescent COVID-19.

CDR3 in DNA: TGTGCCAGCAGCCAAGACGGTCAAGGGGAGCCCCAGCATTTT. Translated, it gives CASSQDGQGEPQHF. The V gene is TRBV4-2, the J gene TRBJ1-5; D is perhaps TRBD1 (5 bases). Looked up from germline, CDR1 is LGHNA and CDR2 is YNFKEQ. V dropped 0 bases and J dropped 8 bases, with 11 bases sitting between them. The CDR3 is 14 residues long.